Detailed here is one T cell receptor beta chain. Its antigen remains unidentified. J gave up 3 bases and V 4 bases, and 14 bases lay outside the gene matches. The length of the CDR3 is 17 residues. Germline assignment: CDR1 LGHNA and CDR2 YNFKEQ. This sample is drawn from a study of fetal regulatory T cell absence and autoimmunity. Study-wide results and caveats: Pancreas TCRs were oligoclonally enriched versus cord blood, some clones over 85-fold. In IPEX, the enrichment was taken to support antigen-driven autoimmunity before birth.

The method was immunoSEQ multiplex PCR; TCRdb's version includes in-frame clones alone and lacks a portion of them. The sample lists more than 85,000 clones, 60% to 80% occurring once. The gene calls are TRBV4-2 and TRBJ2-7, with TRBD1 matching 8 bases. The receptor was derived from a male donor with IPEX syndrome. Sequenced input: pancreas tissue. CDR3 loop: CASSLGQGYFYRYEQYF. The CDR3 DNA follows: TGTGCCAGCAGCCTTGGACAGGGTTACTTCTACCGCTACGAGCAGTACTTC.